This T cell receptor beta chain stems from a study of beta chain features in type 1 diabetes. A few counts support this clone. Its target is not known. Study results and limitations: Patients' naive, central memory and Treg TCRB repertoires seemed closer to one another than those of healthy donors. When Type 1 diabetes patients were examined, their TCRB CDR3s proved moderately but significantly shorter in all four CD4+ subsets.

Expressed TCRB transcripts were sequenced because the entire RNA isolate underwent reverse transcription. Profiled with immunoSEQ multiplex PCR; TCRdb holds only in-frame clones, not every one. The sample contains about 370,000 clones, 8.5% to 10% of which appear only once. CDR1 and CDR2 (germline): MNHEY, SMNVEV (reference sequence). The CDR3 runs to 16 residues. V was shortened by 5 bases and J by 5 bases, with 16 bases between the two germline ends. The chain recombines TRBV27 with TRBJ2-6; no definite D call. Material for sequencing was central memory CD4+ T cells from blood. This receptor was identified in a man aged 25 to 40 with type 1 diabetes. CDR3 in amino acids: CASSGSMVGRANVLTF. The CDR3 coding sequence is TGTGCCAGCAGTGGGTCCATGGTTGGGAGGGCCAACGTCCTGACTTTC.